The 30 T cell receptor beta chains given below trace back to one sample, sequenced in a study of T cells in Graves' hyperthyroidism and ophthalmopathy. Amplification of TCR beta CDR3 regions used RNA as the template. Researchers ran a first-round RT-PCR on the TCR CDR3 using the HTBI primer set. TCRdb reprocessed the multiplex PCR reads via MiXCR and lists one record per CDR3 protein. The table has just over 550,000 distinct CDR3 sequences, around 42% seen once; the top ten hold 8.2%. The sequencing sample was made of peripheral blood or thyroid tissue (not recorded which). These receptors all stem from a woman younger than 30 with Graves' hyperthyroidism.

The CDR3 coding sequence is TGTGCCAGCAGCTTGGATGGACAGGGTACCCAGACCGAGCAGTACTTC. As protein: CASSLDGQGTQTEQYF. The V gene is TRBV7-6, the J gene TRBJ2-7; 8 bases fit TRBD1. This CDR3 contains 16 residues. The ends lost 3 bases at V and 6 bases at J; junction bases unmatched: 13. The germline gives CDR1 SGHVS, CDR2 FNYEAQ.

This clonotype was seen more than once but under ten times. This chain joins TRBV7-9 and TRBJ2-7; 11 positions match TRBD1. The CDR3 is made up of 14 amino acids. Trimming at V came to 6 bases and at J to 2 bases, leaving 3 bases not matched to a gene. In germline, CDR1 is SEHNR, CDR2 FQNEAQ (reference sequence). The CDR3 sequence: CASRRDRGTYEQYF. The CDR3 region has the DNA TGTGCCAGCAGACGGGACAGGGGGACCTACGAGCAGTACTTC.

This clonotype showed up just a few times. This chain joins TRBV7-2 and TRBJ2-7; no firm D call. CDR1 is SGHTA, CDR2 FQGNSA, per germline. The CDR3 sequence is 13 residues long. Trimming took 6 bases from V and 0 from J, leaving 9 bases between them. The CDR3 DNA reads TGTGCCAGCAGGCCGGGTGTCTCCTACGAGCAGTACTTC. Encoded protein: CASRPGVSYEQYF.

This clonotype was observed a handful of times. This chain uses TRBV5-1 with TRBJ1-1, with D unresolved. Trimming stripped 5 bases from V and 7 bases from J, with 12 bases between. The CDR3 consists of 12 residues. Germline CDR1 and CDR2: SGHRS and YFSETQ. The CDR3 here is CASSTSGNEAFF. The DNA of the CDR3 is TGCGCCAGCAGTACATCTGGAAATGAAGCTTTCTTT.

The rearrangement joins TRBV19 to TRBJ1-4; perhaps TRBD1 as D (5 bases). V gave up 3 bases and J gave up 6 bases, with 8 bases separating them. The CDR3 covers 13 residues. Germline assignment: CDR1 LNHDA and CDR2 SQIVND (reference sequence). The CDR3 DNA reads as TGTGCCAGTAGTATCACAGGTTATGAAAAACTGTTTTTT. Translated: CASSITGYEKLFF.

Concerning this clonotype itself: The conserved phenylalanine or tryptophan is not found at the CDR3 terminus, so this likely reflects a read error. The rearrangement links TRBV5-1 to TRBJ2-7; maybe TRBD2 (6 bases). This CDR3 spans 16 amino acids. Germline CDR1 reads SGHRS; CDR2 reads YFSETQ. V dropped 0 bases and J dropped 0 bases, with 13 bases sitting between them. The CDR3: CASSLGRGTHSYEQYL. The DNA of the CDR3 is TGCGCCAGCAGCTTGGGGCGCGGGACGCACTCCTACGAGCAGTACCTC.

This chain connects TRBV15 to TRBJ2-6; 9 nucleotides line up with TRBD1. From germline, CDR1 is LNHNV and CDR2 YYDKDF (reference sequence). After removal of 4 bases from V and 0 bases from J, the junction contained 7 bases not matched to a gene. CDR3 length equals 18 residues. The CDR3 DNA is TGTGCCACCAGCAAGGGACAGGGCCCTGACTCTGGGGCCAACGTCCTGACTTTC. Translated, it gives CATSKGQGPDSGANVLTF.

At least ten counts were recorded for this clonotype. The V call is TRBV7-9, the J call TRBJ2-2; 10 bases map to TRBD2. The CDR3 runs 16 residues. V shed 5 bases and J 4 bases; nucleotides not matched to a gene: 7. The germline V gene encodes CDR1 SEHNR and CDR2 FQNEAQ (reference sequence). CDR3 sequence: CASSGIAGGGTGELFF. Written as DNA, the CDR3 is TGTGCCAGCAGCGGCATAGCGGGAGGTGGCACCGGGGAGCTGTTTTTT. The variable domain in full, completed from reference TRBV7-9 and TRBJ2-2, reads DTGVSQNPRHKITKRGQNVTFRCDPISEHNRLYWYRQTLGQGPEFLTYFQNEAQLEKSRLLSDRFSAERPKGSFSTLEIQRTEQGDSAMYLCASSGIAGGGTGELFFGEGSRLTVL.

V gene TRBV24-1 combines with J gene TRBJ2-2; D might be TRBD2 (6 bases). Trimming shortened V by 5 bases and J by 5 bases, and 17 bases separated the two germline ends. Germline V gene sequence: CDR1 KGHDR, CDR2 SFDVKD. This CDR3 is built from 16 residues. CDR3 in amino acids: CATSALGGVKTGELFF. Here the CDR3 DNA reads TGTGCCACCAGTGCATTAGGAGGGGTTAAAACCGGGGAGCTGTTTTTT.

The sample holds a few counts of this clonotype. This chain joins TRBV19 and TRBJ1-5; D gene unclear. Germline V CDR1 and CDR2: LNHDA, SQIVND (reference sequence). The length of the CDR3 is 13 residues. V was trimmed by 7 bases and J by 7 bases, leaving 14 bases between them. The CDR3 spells CASTQTADQPQHF. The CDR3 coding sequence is TGTGCCAGTACCCAAACAGCAGACCAGCCCCAGCATTTT.

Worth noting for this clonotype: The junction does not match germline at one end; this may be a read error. DNA for the CDR3: TGCGCCAGCAGCCAAGGCCGGGACAGTAATCAGCCCCAGCATTTT. Translated: CASSQGRDSNQPQHF. V and J are TRBV7-8 and TRBJ1-5; 7 bases line up with TRBD1. CDR1 SGHVS and CDR2 FQNEAQ come from the germline V gene. CDR3 size: 15 residues.

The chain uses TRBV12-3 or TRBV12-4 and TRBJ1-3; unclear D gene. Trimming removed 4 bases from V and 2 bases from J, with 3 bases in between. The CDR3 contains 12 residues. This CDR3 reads CASSSAGNTIYF. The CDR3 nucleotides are TGTGCCAGCAGTTCAGCTGGAAACACCATATATTTT.

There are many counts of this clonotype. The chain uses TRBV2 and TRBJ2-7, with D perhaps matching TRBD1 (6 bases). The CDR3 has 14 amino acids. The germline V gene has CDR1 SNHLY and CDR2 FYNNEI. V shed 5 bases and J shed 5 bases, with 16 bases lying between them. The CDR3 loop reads CASSLAQGNDEQYF. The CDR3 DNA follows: TGTGCCAGCAGTTTAGCCCAGGGGAACGACGAGCAGTACTTC.

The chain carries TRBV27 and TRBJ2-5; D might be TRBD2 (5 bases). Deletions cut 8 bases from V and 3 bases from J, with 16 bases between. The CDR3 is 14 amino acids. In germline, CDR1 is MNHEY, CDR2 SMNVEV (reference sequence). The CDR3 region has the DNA TGTGCCAGCGGCCATAGAGGGCTCAAAGAGACCCAGTACTTC. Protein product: CASGHRGLKETQYF.

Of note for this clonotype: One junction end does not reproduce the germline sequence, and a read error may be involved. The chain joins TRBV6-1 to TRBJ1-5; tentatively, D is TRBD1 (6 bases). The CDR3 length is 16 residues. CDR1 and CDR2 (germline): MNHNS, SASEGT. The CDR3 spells CAISEARGGGRQPQHF. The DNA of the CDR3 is TGTGCCATCAGTGAAGCGAGGGGGGGCGGCCGTCAGCCCCAGCATTTT.

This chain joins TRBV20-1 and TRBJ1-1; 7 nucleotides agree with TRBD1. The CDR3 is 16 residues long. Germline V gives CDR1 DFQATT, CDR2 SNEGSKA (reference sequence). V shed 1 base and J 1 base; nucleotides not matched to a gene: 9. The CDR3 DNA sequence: TGCAGTGCTAGAGGCCTTGACAGGGCGGGGAACACTGAAGCTTTCTTT. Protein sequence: CSARGLDRAGNTEAFF.

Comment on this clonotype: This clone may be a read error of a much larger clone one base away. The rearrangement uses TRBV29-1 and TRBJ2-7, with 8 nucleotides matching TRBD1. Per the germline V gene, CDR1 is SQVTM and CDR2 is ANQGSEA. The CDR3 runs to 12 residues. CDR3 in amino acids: CGVGQGSYEQYF. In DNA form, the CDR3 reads TGCGGCGTTGGACAGGGTTCCTACGAGCAGTACTTC.

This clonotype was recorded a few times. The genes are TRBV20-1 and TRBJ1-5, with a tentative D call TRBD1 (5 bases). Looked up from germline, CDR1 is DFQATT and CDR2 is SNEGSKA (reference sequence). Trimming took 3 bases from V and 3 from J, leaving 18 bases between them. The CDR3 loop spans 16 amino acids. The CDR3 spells CSAREGEDSLNQPQHF. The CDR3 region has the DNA TGCAGTGCTAGGGAAGGCGAAGACAGCCTCAATCAGCCCCAGCATTTT.

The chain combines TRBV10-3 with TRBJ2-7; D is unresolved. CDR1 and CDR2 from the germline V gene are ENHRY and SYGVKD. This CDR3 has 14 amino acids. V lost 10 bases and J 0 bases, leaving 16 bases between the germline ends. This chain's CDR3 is CASGTPSVSYEQYF. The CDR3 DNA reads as TGTGCCAGCGGTACGCCCTCAGTCTCCTACGAGCAGTACTTC.

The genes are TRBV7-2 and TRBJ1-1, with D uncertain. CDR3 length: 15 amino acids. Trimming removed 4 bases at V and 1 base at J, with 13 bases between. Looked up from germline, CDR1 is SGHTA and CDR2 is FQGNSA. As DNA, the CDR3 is TGTGCCAGCAGCTCCAGACCTACACGGAACACTGAAGCTTTCTTT. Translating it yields CASSSRPTRNTEAFF.

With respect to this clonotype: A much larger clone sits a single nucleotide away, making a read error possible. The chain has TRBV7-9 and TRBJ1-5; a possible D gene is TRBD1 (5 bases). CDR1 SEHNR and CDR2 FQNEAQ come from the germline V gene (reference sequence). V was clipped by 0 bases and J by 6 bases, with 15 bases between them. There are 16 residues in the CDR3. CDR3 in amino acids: CASSLAGDGNSQPQHF. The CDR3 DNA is TGTGCCAGCAGCTTAGCTGGGGACGGAAACAGTCAGCCCCAGCATTTT. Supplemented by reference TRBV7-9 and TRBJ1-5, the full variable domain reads DTGVSQNPRHKITKRGQNVTFRCDPISEHNRLYWYRQTLGQGPEFLTYFQNEAQLEKSRLLSDRFSAERPKGSFSTLEIQRTEQGDSAMYLCASSLAGDGNSQPQHFGDGTRLSIL.

The CDR3 sequence: CATSDPTGATGDEQYF. The CDR3 region has the DNA TGTGCCACCAGTGACCCCACAGGGGCGACTGGGGACGAGCAGTACTTC. V gene TRBV24-1 combines with J gene TRBJ2-7; TRBD1 matches 7 bases. Trimming took 4 bases from V and 5 from J; bases not matched to a gene: 13. The CDR3 is 16 residues long. Germline-derived CDR1 and CDR2 are KGHDR and SFDVKD.

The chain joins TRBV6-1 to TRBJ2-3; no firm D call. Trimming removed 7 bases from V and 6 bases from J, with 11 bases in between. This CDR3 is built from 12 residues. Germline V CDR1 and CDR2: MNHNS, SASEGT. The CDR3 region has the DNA TGTGCCAGCACTGGGCTCCGGGATACGCAGTATTTT. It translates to CASTGLRDTQYF.

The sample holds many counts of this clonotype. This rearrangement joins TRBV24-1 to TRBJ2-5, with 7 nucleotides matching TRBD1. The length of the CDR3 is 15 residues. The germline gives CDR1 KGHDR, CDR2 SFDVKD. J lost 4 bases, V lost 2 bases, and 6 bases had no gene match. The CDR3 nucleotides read TGTGCCACCAGTGATTGTCCCAACAGGGGAGAGACCCAGTACTTC. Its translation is CATSDCPNRGETQYF.

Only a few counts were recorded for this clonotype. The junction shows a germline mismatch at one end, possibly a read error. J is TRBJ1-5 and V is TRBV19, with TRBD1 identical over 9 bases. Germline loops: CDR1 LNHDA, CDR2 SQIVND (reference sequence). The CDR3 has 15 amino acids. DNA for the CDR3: TGCGCCAGCAGCCAAGATACAGGGGGCAGTCAGCCCCAGCATTTT. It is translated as CASSQDTGGSQPQHF.

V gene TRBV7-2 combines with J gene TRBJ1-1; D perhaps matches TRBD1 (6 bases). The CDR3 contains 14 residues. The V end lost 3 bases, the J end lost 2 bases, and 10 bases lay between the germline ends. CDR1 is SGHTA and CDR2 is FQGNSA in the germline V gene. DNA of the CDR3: TGTGCCAGCAGCTTTGACAGGATAAACACTGAAGCTTTCTTT. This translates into CASSFDRINTEAFF.

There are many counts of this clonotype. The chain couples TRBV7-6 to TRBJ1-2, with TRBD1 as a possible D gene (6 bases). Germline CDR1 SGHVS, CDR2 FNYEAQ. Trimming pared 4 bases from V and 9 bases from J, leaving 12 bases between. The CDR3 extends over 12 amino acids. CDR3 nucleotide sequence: TGTGCCAGCAGCTCCCCTACAGGGAGCTACACCTTC. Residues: CASSSPTGSYTF. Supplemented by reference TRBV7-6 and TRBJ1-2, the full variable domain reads GAGVSQSPRYKVTKRGQDVALRCDPISGHVSLYWYRQALGQGPEFLTYFNYEAQQDKSGLPNDRFSAERPEGSISTLTIQRTEQRDSAMYRCASSSPTGSYTFGSGTRLTVV.

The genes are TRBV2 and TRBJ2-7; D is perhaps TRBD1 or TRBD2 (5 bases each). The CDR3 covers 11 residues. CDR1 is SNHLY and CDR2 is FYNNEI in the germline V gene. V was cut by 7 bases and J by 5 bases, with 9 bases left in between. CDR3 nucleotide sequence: TGTGCCAGCACAGGGAGCAACGAGCAGTACTTC. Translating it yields CASTGSNEQYF.

CDR3 amino acids: CASSLTSLRRASSGNTIYF. CDR3 in DNA: TGTGCCAGCAGCTTAACGAGCTTGAGGAGGGCCAGCTCTGGAAACACCATATATTTT. The chain links TRBV7-9 to TRBJ1-3; D gene unclear. Trimming took off 2 bases at V and 0 bases at J, with 20 bases between the two ends. CDR1 is SEHNR and CDR2 is FQNEAQ in the germline V gene (reference sequence). The CDR3 covers 19 residues. The full variable domain, completed using reference TRBV7-9 and TRBJ1-3, is DTGVSQNPRHKITKRGQNVTFRCDPISEHNRLYWYRQTLGQGPEFLTYFQNEAQLEKSRLLSDRFSAERPKGSFSTLEIQRTEQGDSAMYLCASSLTSLRRASSGNTIYFGEGSWLTVV.

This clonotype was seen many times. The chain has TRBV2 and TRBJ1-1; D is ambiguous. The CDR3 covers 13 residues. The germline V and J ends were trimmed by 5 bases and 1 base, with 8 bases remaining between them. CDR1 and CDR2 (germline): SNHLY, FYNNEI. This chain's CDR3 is CASSQHRNTEAFF. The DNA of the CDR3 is TGTGCCAGCAGTCAACACCGGAACACTGAAGCTTTCTTT.